Each of the 10 T cell receptor beta chains below was sequenced from the same sample in a study of a mutant IDH1 vaccine in newly diagnosed glioma. Stated time point: week 35, safety follow-up. Doses comprised 300 ug of mutant IDH1 20-mer peptide each, plus topical imiquimod. No antigen has been assigned to these receptors. Produced via immunoSEQ multiplex PCR; TCRdb's table is partial and in-frame only. The profile shows about 32,000 clones, roughly 80% of them singletons. Sequences were derived from PBMCs, sampled from a glioma patient whose treatment included an IDH1 peptide vaccine. Source of these receptors: a man in his thirties or forties with glioma.

The V call is TRBV9, the J call TRBJ2-2; 11 bases are shared with TRBD2. There are 16 residues in the CDR3. The germline V gene encodes CDR1 SGDLS and CDR2 YYNGEE. The V and J ends lost 4 bases and 5 bases, in that order; junction bases with no gene match: 7. CDR3 DNA sequence: TGTGCCAGCAGCCCCCGACTAGCGGGAAGAACCGGGGAGCTGTTTTTT. Its translation is CASSPRLAGRTGELFF.

V and J are TRBV7-7 and TRBJ2-7, with 8 bases aligning to TRBD1. The trim removed 5 bases at V and 2 bases at J, leaving 8 bases unmatched. Germline CDR1 reads SSHAT; CDR2 reads FNYEAQ (reference sequence). This CDR3 comprises 15 residues. CDR3 region: CASSPGTGLAYEQYF. The CDR3 nucleotides read TGTGCCAGCAGCCCTGGGACAGGCCTAGCCTACGAGCAGTACTTC. Together with reference TRBV7-7 and TRBJ2-7, the CDR3 gives the full variable domain: GAGVSQSPRYKVTKRGQDVTLRCDPISSHATLYWYQQALGQGPEFLTYFNYEAQPDKSGLPSDRFSAERPEGSISTLTIQRTEQRDSAMYRCASSPGTGLAYEQYFGPGTRLTVT.

This clone was observed a few times. The gene calls are TRBV10-1 and TRBJ1-5; D uncertain. V was cut by 6 bases and J by 5 bases, with 11 bases left in between. The CDR3 loop spans 13 amino acids. Germline loops: CDR1 WNHNN, CDR2 SYGVQD (reference sequence). CDR3 DNA: TGCGCCAGCAGCGACGGATCCGATCAGCCCCAGCATTTT. Its translation is CASSDGSDQPQHF.

The chain's CDR3 is CASSLAAQGVGETQYF. The DNA for the CDR3 is TGCGCCAGCAGCTTGGCGGCGCAGGGGGTAGGAGAGACCCAGTACTTC. V and J are TRBV5-1 and TRBJ2-5, with 7 bases fitting TRBD1. The CDR3 is made up of 16 amino acids. Looked up from germline, CDR1 is SGHRS and CDR2 is YFSETQ. V was clipped by 0 bases and J by 4 bases; unmatched bases: 9.

The chain carries TRBV11-2 and TRBJ2-7, with 8 bases aligning to TRBD2. The CDR3 runs to 15 residues. The junction had 9 bases not matched to a gene; V was cut back by 5 bases and J by 3 bases. CDR1 is SGHAT, CDR2 FQNNGV, per germline. CDR3 nucleotides: TGTGCCAGCAGCGCGATAGCGGGACTGATCTACGAGCAGTACTTC. Protein product: CASSAIAGLIYEQYF. Full variable domain (missing parts from reference TRBV11-2 and TRBJ2-7): EAGVAQSPRYKIIEKRQSVAFWCNPISGHATLYWYQQILGQGPKLLIQFQNNGVVDDSQLPKDRFSAERLKGVDSTLKIQPAKLEDSAVYLCASSAIAGLIYEQYFGPGTRLTVT.

The rearrangement joins TRBV5-1 to TRBJ2-3; perhaps TRBD1 as D (5 bases). The V and J ends lost 0 bases and 4 bases respectively, with 15 bases between them. This CDR3 is built from 16 residues. Germline CDR1 reads SGHRS; CDR2 reads YFSETQ. CDR3 protein: CASSLGGVSRADTQYF. The CDR3 coding sequence is TGCGCCAGCAGCTTGGGGGGCGTTTCAAGGGCAGATACGCAGTATTTT.

CDR3 sequence reads: CATSSKNTGELFF. CDR3 DNA sequence: TGTGCCACCAGCAGTAAGAACACCGGGGAGCTGTTTTTT. The chain recombines TRBV15 with TRBJ2-2; D is unclear. CDR1 and CDR2 (germline): LNHNV, YYDKDF (reference sequence). The CDR3 length is 13 residues. With 3 bases removed from V and 1 base from J, the gap between germline ends came to 3 bases.

In its sample, this clone was seen once. This chain uses TRBV29-1 with TRBJ2-3; TRBD1 aligns across 7 bases. Per the germline V gene, CDR1 is SQVTM and CDR2 is ANQGSEA. The ends lost 4 bases at V and 6 bases at J; junction bases unmatched: 10. This CDR3 has 14 residues. CDR3 protein: CSVALRGNRDTQYF. The CDR3 coding sequence is TGCAGCGTTGCCCTCAGGGGGAACCGGGATACGCAGTATTTT.

This chain uses TRBV30 with TRBJ2-3; 7 positions match TRBD1. CDR1 GTSNPN and CDR2 SVGIG come from the germline V gene (reference sequence). The CDR3 is 13 amino acids. The junction had 5 bases not matched to a gene; V was cut back by 4 bases and J by 4 bases. CDR3 in DNA: TGTGCCTGGACACAGGGGCGATCAGATACGCAGTATTTT. Its protein is CAWTQGRSDTQYF. Looking up the rest from reference TRBV30 and TRBJ2-3 gives the full variable domain: SQTIHQWPATLVQPVGSPLSLECTVEGTSNPNLYWYRQAAGRGLQLLFYSVGIGQISSEVPQNLSASRPQDRQFILSSKKLLLSDSGFYLCAWTQGRSDTQYFGPGTRLTVL.

The V call is TRBV5-1, the J call TRBJ2-6; weak D call: TRBD1 (5 bases). CDR1 is SGHRS, CDR2 YFSETQ, per germline. Trimming removed 0 bases at V and 2 bases at J, with 9 bases between. The CDR3 extends over 16 amino acids. CDR3 nucleotide sequence: TGCGCCAGCAGCTTGGGCCAGGGTCCTGGGGCCAACGTCCTGACTTTC. It is translated as CASSLGQGPGANVLTF. Combining the CDR3 with reference TRBV5-1 and TRBJ2-6 gives the whole variable domain KAGVTQTPRYLIKTRGQQVTLSCSPISGHRSVSWYQQTPGQGLQFLFEYFSETQRNKGNFPGRFSGRQFSNSRSEMNVSTLELGDSALYLCASSLGQGPGANVLTFGAGSRLTVL.